A selection of T cell receptor beta chains follows, all from one sample in a study of STAT5B mutations in CD4+ large granular lymphocyte leukemia. The data were produced by immunoSEQ multiplex PCR, yet TCRdb's version contains in-frame clones alone and is incomplete. Among 40,000 to 45,000 clones listed, 84% were seen once. The sequencing sample was made of CD4+ T cells from blood buffy coats. The receptors stem from a human donor in good health. Each CDR3 is given with its conserved first and last residue. Each record gives: CDR3 protein, J gene, V gene, clone size. Size values are once, few and many counts, or a class for expanded clones, and some rows have none.

cdr3_aa: CASIGTGGNNSPLHF
j_call: TRBJ1-6
v_call: TRBV9
clone_size: NA

cdr3_aa: CASSLYGETEAFF
j_call: TRBJ1-1
v_call: TRBV19
clone_size: NA

cdr3_aa: CATSDPGETQYF
j_call: TRBJ2-5
v_call: TRBV18
clone_size: NA

cdr3_aa: CASSRVPTYEQYF
j_call: TRBJ2-7
v_call: TRBV28
clone_size: NA

cdr3_aa: CATRDSETDTQYF
j_call: TRBJ2-3
v_call: TRBV10-3
clone_size: NA

cdr3_aa: CAISEGLAGLELYEQYF
j_call: TRBJ2-7
v_call: TRBV10-3
clone_size: NA

cdr3_aa: CASSSEQGGFSPLHF
j_call: TRBJ1-6
v_call: TRBV7-2
clone_size: NA

cdr3_aa: CASSLGREAGYTF
j_call: TRBJ1-2
v_call: TRBV28
clone_size: few

cdr3_aa: CASRLMNTEAFF
j_call: TRBJ1-1
v_call: TRBV2
clone_size: NA

cdr3_aa: CASSGLGRAGQPQHF
j_call: TRBJ1-5
v_call: TRBV6-5
clone_size: NA

cdr3_aa: CASSAGTNYGYTF
j_call: TRBJ1-2
v_call: TRBV2
clone_size: NA

cdr3_aa: CSAMKVGPIREAFF
j_call: TRBJ1-1
v_call: TRBV29-1
clone_size: NA

cdr3_aa: CASSLVFGGANGYTF
j_call: TRBJ1-2
v_call: TRBV5-4
clone_size: NA

cdr3_aa: CASRNWEGARVTEAFF
j_call: TRBJ1-1
v_call: TRBV7-8
clone_size: NA

cdr3_aa: CASSNGQFSEAFF
j_call: TRBJ1-1
v_call: TRBV11-2
clone_size: once

cdr3_aa: CASSEGIAGAYNEQFF
j_call: TRBJ2-1
v_call: TRBV5-1
clone_size: NA

cdr3_aa: CASLRDRHTDTQYF
j_call: TRBJ2-3
v_call: TRBV2
clone_size: NA

cdr3_aa: CASSWGVLNTEAFF
j_call: TRBJ1-1
v_call: TRBV5-8
clone_size: NA

cdr3_aa: CAIRGTGEMSSYNEQFF
j_call: TRBJ2-1
v_call: TRBV10-3
clone_size: NA

cdr3_aa: CATRKGQNTGELFF
j_call: TRBJ2-2
v_call: TRBV6-6
clone_size: NA

cdr3_aa: CASSPPLRTPAEQYF
j_call: TRBJ2-7
v_call: TRBV18
clone_size: NA

cdr3_aa: CASSDHRSLNYGYTF
j_call: TRBJ1-2
v_call: TRBV6-5
clone_size: NA

cdr3_aa: CASRLTGGYGYTF
j_call: TRBJ1-2
v_call: TRBV6-5
clone_size: few

cdr3_aa: CAWTISGGAGETQYF
j_call: TRBJ2-5
v_call: TRBV30
clone_size: NA

cdr3_aa: CASSQRDTRDSGNTIYF
j_call: TRBJ1-3
v_call: TRBV7-8
clone_size: NA

cdr3_aa: CAWSDGGAEAFF
j_call: TRBJ1-1
v_call: TRBV30
clone_size: NA

cdr3_aa: CASSKPGQGNYGYTF
j_call: TRBJ1-2
v_call: TRBV19
clone_size: NA

cdr3_aa: CATSTPGLAGVNIQYF
j_call: TRBJ2-4
v_call: TRBV15
clone_size: NA

cdr3_aa: CASSYPQEEFTGELFF
j_call: TRBJ2-2
v_call: TRBV6-6
clone_size: once

cdr3_aa: CSGRTGHTEAFF
j_call: TRBJ1-1
v_call: TRBV29-1
clone_size: NA

cdr3_aa: CASSPPNWGTNTGELFF
j_call: TRBJ2-2
v_call: TRBV18
clone_size: few

cdr3_aa: CASASRPGVPDTQYF
j_call: TRBJ2-3
v_call: TRBV9
clone_size: once

cdr3_aa: CASSYSVRGNTGELFF
j_call: TRBJ2-2
v_call: TRBV6-5
clone_size: NA

cdr3_aa: CASRNLRGTYNEQFF
j_call: TRBJ2-1
v_call: TRBV19
clone_size: NA

cdr3_aa: CAWSVGGSNTEAFF
j_call: TRBJ1-1
v_call: TRBV30
clone_size: few

cdr3_aa: CASSLVGGALNQPQHF
j_call: TRBJ1-5
v_call: TRBV7-8
clone_size: NA

cdr3_aa: CSVGGIAGGGSGTDTQYF
j_call: TRBJ2-3
v_call: TRBV29-1
clone_size: NA